This T cell receptor (beta chain) was identified during a study of blood T cell repertoires in COVID-19. About the research overall: The United States, Italy and Spain supplied acute and convalescent COVID-19 samples. The cDNA or gDNA used as material had been derived from T cells, B-cell-depleted T cells, or PBMCs.

The CDR3 has 15 residues. Trimming stripped 4 bases from V and 4 bases from J, with 17 bases between. Germline-derived CDR1 and CDR2 are SGHRS and YFSETQ. This clone was detected only once. In the source study's methods: Reference gene primer amplification gave estimated nucleated cell counts. TCRdb keeps only in-frame clones here, not all; method: immunoSEQ multiplex PCR. The DNA gave D and trimming, while V, J and clone size come from that table. The sample lists 150,000 to 180,000 clones, 65% to 90% occurring once. The source material was peripheral blood. The V gene is TRBV5-1, the J gene TRBJ2-5; D might be TRBD1 (6 bases). This clonotype originated in a woman in her fifties or sixties with COVID-19, enrolled during active disease. The CDR3 bases are TGCGCCAGCAGCCTCCGGGACACCCTTGGAGAGACCCAGTACTTC. Its translation: CASSLRDTLGETQYF.